The rows below give T cell receptor beta chains drawn from one sample of a study of blood T cell repertoires in COVID-19. Sequencing used immunoSEQ multiplex PCR; TCRdb keeps in-frame clones, though not all of them. This repertoire shows about 370,000 clones, 80% to 90% found once; its top ten account for approximately 3%. Sequences were obtained from peripheral blood. All receptors derive from a young woman with COVID-19, enrolled during active disease. Each CDR3 is given with its conserved first and last residue. A D gene is named only where the DNA matches it firmly. Clone size is given for some rows only: seen once, a few or many times, or a class if the clone is expanded.

J gene	clone size	D gene	V gene	CDR3 protein	CDR3 DNA
TRBJ2-1	NA	NA	TRBV7-9	CASSKWLKQGQRYNEQFF	TGTGCCAGCAGCAAATGGCTAAAACAGGGTCAAAGATACAATGAGCAGTTCTTC
TRBJ1-5	NA	NA	TRBV15	CATSRDLSGAQPQHF	TGTGCCACCAGCAGAGATCTCTCAGGGGCTCAGCCCCAGCATTTT
TRBJ2-7	once	NA	TRBV7-9	CASSLAGARTYEQYF	TGTGCCAGCAGCTTAGCGGGGGCGCGTACCTACGAGCAGTACTTC
TRBJ1-2	once	TRBD1	TRBV6-5	CASRSGIQGGYGYTF	TGTGCCAGCCGCTCTGGTATACAGGGGGGGTATGGCTACACCTTC
TRBJ2-3	NA	TRBD2	TRBV4-3	CASSQGSPGEGRADTQYF	TGCGCCAGCAGCCAAGGGTCTCCGGGGGAGGGCAGGGCAGATACGCAGTATTTT
TRBJ2-7	once	TRBD2	TRBV7-9	CASSPSGGASYEQYF	TGTGCCAGCAGCCCAAGCGGGGGGGCTTCCTACGAGCAGTACTTC
TRBJ1-1	NA	NA	TRBV4-1	CASSQAPGGAADTEAFF	TGCGCCAGCAGCCAAGCCCCTGGGGGGGCCGCCGACACTGAAGCTTTCTTT
TRBJ1-6	NA	NA	TRBV6-1	CASSEAAGESPLHF	TGTGCCAGCAGTGAAGCAGCCGGGGAATCACCCCTCCACTTT
TRBJ1-1	NA	NA	TRBV19	CASSFQGPVEAFF	TGTGCCAGTAGCTTCCAGGGGCCAGTTGAAGCTTTCTTT
TRBJ2-2	NA	NA	TRBV6-5	CASQPGRSGELFF	TGTGCCAGCCAACCCGGCAGGTCCGGGGAGCTGTTTTTT
TRBJ1-2	NA	TRBD1	TRBV29-1	CSVEKGTGGTYGYTF	TGCAGCGTTGAAAAAGGGACAGGGGGCACCTATGGCTACACCTTC
TRBJ2-3	once	TRBD1	TRBV18	CASSPGTGAGPDTQYF	TGTGCCAGCTCACCCGGGACAGGCGCCGGACCAGATACGCAGTATTTT
TRBJ2-2	once	TRBD2	TRBV18	CASSPYARPREATGELFF	TGTGCCAGCTCACCATATGCGAGACCGCGGGAGGCAACCGGGGAGCTGTTTTTT
TRBJ2-3	NA	TRBD2	TRBV5-1	CASGGTSGHSTDTQYF	TGCGCCAGCGGGGGGACTAGCGGCCACAGCACAGATACGCAGTATTTT
TRBJ1-1	NA	NA	TRBV9	CASSLFGESGTEAFF	TGTGCCAGCAGCCTGTTCGGGGAATCGGGCACTGAAGCTTTCTTT
TRBJ2-2	NA	NA	TRBV19	CASSTLAPRGTGELFF	TGTGCCAGTAGTACTCTAGCGCCTCGGGGCACCGGGGAGCTGTTTTTT
TRBJ2-2	NA	TRBD2	TRBV3-1/TRBV3-2	CASSRAPTSGGAGELFF	TGTGCCAGCAGCCGCGCACCGACTAGCGGGGGGGCCGGGGAGCTGTTTTTT
TRBJ2-3	once	NA	TRBV4-3	CASSQDEGGYTQYF	TGCGCCAGCAGCCAAGATGAAGGGGGTTATACGCAGTATTTT
TRBJ2-3	NA	TRBD2	TRBV24-1	CATSDSMWTSGTTDTQYF	TGTGCCACCAGTGATTCGATGTGGACTAGCGGGACGACAGATACGCAGTATTTT
TRBJ2-3	NA	NA	TRBV5-1	CASSPDSLDTQYF	TGCGCCAGCAGCCCGGACTCGTTAGATACGCAGTATTTT
TRBJ2-5	NA	TRBD1	TRBV6-5	CASSFGQGQETQYF	TGTGCCAGCAGTTTCGGACAGGGCCAAGAGACCCAGTACTTC
TRBJ1-4	NA	NA	TRBV2	CASRKGATNEKLFF	TGTGCCAGCAGAAAGGGGGCAACTAATGAAAAACTGTTTTTT
TRBJ2-1	NA	TRBD1	TRBV29-1	CSVEEGTGGNEQFF	TGCAGCGTTGAAGAGGGCACAGGGGGCAATGAGCAGTTCTTC
TRBJ2-3	NA	NA	TRBV27	CASSRKWVAEKRRDTQYF	TGTGCCAGCAGCCGAAAGTGGGTAGCGGAAAAACGAAGGGATACGCAGTATTTT
TRBJ1-6	NA	NA	TRBV7-9	CASSLDTNSPLHF	TGTGCCAGCAGCTTGGACACTAATTCACCCCTCCACTTT
TRBJ2-3	NA	NA	TRBV9	CASTPSLYYTDTQYF	TGTGCCAGCACGCCTAGCCTCTATTACACAGATACGCAGTATTTT
TRBJ2-7	NA	TRBD1	TRBV27	CASSFGTGLLGEQYF	TGTGCCAGCAGTTTTGGGACAGGGTTGCTAGGCGAGCAGTACTTC
TRBJ1-1	NA	NA	TRBV5-1	CASSPGPGEGTEAFF	TGCGCCAGCAGCCCGGGGCCAGGGGAGGGCACTGAAGCTTTCTTT
TRBJ1-2	NA	NA	TRBV10-2	CASSNDRWRNGYTF	TGCGCCAGCAGTAATGACAGGTGGCGGAATGGCTACACCTTC
TRBJ1-6	NA	TRBD1	TRBV28	CASSFKTGPAGSYNSPLHF	TGTGCCAGCAGTTTTAAGACAGGGCCGGCAGGCTCCTATAATTCACCCCTCCACTTT
TRBJ1-1	once	NA	TRBV4-1	CASSQDPMNTEAFF	TGCGCCAGCAGCCAAGATCCAATGAACACTGAAGCTTTCTTT
TRBJ1-2	NA	NA	TRBV6-5	CASSSDRRGYGYTF	TGTGCCAGCAGTTCGGACAGAAGGGGGTATGGCTACACCTTC
TRBJ1-1	once	NA	TRBV10-1	CASSEFSEGGEAFF	TGCGCCAGCAGTGAATTTTCTGAGGGGGGGGAAGCTTTCTTT
TRBJ1-4	NA	NA	TRBV3-1/TRBV3-2	CASSQDLGLTNEKLFF	TGTGCCAGCAGCCAAGATCTAGGACTCACCAATGAAAAACTGTTTTTT
TRBJ2-2	NA	TRBD1	TRBV7-2	CASSFGYRGVDTGELFF	TGTGCCAGCAGCTTCGGGTACAGGGGGGTGGACACCGGGGAGCTGTTTTTT
TRBJ1-5	NA	TRBD1	TRBV7-9	CAIQGQGNQPQHF	TGTGCCATCCAGGGACAGGGAAATCAGCCCCAGCATTTT
TRBJ2-2	NA	TRBD1	TRBV5-1	CASSPLTGGDTGELFF	TGCGCCAGCAGCCCCCTGACAGGGGGGGACACCGGGGAGCTGTTTTTT
TRBJ1-3	NA	NA	TRBV10-3	CAISAALERVLSGNTIYF	TGTGCCATCAGTGCGGCGTTGGAGAGAGTCCTCTCTGGAAACACCATATATTTT
TRBJ2-5	NA	NA	TRBV5-1	CASSFRETQYF	TGCGCCAGCAGCTTCAGGGAGACCCAGTACTTC
TRBJ2-3	NA	NA	TRBV5-1	CASSSSLRAGDTQYF	TGCGCCAGCAGCTCGTCGCTCAGGGCAGGGGATACGCAGTATTTT
TRBJ2-2	few	NA	TRBV19	CASSIRQDPGELFF	TGTGCCAGTAGTATTAGGCAGGATCCCGGGGAGCTGTTTTTT
TRBJ1-1	NA	NA	TRBV28	CASRKMTVNTEAFF	TGTGCCAGCAGGAAGATGACAGTGAACACTGAAGCTTTCTTT
TRBJ2-2	NA	TRBD2	TRBV10-3	CAISDYGTSENTGELFF	TGTGCCATCAGTGATTACGGGACTAGCGAGAACACCGGGGAGCTGTTTTTT
TRBJ2-2	NA	TRBD2	TRBV7-2	CASSLRPGGNTGELFF	TGTGCCAGCAGCCTTAGACCGGGGGGGAACACCGGGGAGCTGTTTTTT
TRBJ1-4	NA	TRBD1	TRBV4-1	CASSQSTGKVLEKLFF	TGCGCCAGCAGCCAGTCGACAGGGAAGGTCTTAGAAAAACTGTTTTTT
TRBJ2-3	NA	NA	TRBV5-1	CASSLLAARSDTQYF	TGCGCCAGCAGCTTGTTGGCGGCCCGGTCAGATACGCAGTATTTT
TRBJ2-2	NA	TRBD1	TRBV7-9	CASRMGDRGYTGELFF	TGTGCCAGCAGGATGGGGGACAGGGGATACACCGGGGAGCTGTTTTTT
TRBJ1-6	NA	NA	TRBV9	CASSVLTDPNSPLHF	TGTGCCAGCAGCGTTTTGACAGATCCTAATTCACCCCTCCACTTT
TRBJ2-3	NA	NA	TRBV27	CASSPLDSYTDTQYF	TGTGCCAGCAGTCCGCTCGACAGTTACACAGATACGCAGTATTTT
TRBJ2-3	NA	TRBD1	TRBV4-1	CASSQEEGRTGPQYF	TGCGCCAGCAGCCAAGAAGAAGGGAGGACAGGGCCGCAGTATTTT
TRBJ1-5	NA	NA	TRBV12-1	CASSFPDRHSNQPQHF	TGTGCCAGCAGTTTTCCGGACAGGCATAGCAATCAGCCCCAGCATTTT